Described below is a single T cell receptor beta chain sequence and its context. Its antigen is unidentified. The immunoSEQ assay was version 4, run in survey mode. The data were produced by immunoSEQ multiplex PCR, yet TCRdb's version contains in-frame clones alone and is incomplete. Of tens of thousands of clones in the sample, roughly 82% were seen once. These data are taken from a study of persistence of HIV-infected CD4 T cells. This CDR3 spans 14 amino acids. From germline, CDR1 is LGHNA and CDR2 YSLEER. The V segment lost 0 bases and the J segment 4 bases; nucleotides outside the gene matches: 2. The stimulus was lysate of CMV-infected fibroblasts, around 10 ug/mL. CD40L-negative CD69-negative CD45RO-high memory CD4+ T cells were sorted as populations depleted of antigen-responding cells. For at least 4 years, plasma HIV-1 RNA was undetectable (<50 copies/mL).

The specimen comprised CD4+ T cells sorted from PBMCs after 18-hour stimulation, sampled from a patient who received antiretroviral therapy. This sequence joins TRBV4-3 and TRBJ1-2; TRBD1 matches at 7 bases. The TCR comes from an adult woman with HIV who was CMV-seropositive. The DNA for the CDR3 is TGCGCCAGCAGCCAAGAGACAGGGCCCTATGGCTACACCTTC. This translates into CASSQETGPYGYTF.